The T cell receptor (beta chain) described here comes from a study of PD-1 blockade in classical Hodgkin lymphoma. V lost 2 bases, J lost 3 bases, and 4 bases stayed unmatched. Germline CDR1 reads MNHEY; CDR2 reads SVGAGI. The CDR3 totals 15 residues. Specified time point: cycle 4 day 1 (C4D1), after more than five weeks of nivolumab. Exposure to brentuximab vedotin varied, and each patient had relapsed following autologous stem cell transplantation. Applied to thawed PBMCs, magnetic negative selection was the method used to isolate CD8+ T cells. Data came from immunoSEQ multiplex PCR; TCRdb stores just in-frame clones and leaves some out. The sample has roughly 4,000 clones, 65% to 80% seen once. General observations from the study: While CD8+ TCR diversity did not rise significantly by C4D1, CD4+ TCR diversity did. Nivolumab initiation under 1 year post-ASCT meant exclusion.

Points on this clone: Its matching antigen is unknown.

This sequence joins TRBV6-5 and TRBJ2-7; 10 nucleotides align to TRBD1. Sequencing was performed on CD8+ T cells from blood, taken before the fourth cycle of nivolumab. This TCR derives from a human donor with classical Hodgkin lymphoma. The CDR3: CASSYGTGVGYEQYF. The DNA for the CDR3 is TGTGCCAGCAGTTACGGGACAGGGGTTGGCTACGAGCAGTACTTC.